Listed here are 18 T cell receptor beta chains from one sample, sequenced in a study of blood T cell repertoires in COVID-19. TCRdb's copy holds only in-frame clones and misses some; the assay was immunoSEQ multiplex PCR. The sample lists roughly 150,000 clones; around 82% were seen once. Sequencing was carried out using peripheral blood. The receptors were gathered from a woman in her seventies who had recovered from COVID-19.

This clone is a singleton in its sample. This chain connects TRBV28 to TRBJ2-7, with 12 bases fitting TRBD2. V shed 5 bases, J shed 2 bases, and the junction held 7 bases outside the gene matches. Germline CDR1 is MDHEN and CDR2 is SYDVKM. The CDR3 contains 16 residues. CDR3 bases: TGTGCCAGCAGTATACCTAGCGGGAGGGCCCCCTACGAGCAGTACTTC. It codes for CASSIPSGRAPYEQYF.

This chain uses TRBV4-1 with TRBJ1-2, with D hard to call. The germline V and J ends were trimmed by 0 bases and 8 bases, with 13 bases remaining between them. From germline, CDR1 is MGHRA and CDR2 YSYEKL. This CDR3 has 14 amino acids. The CDR3 nucleotides are TGCGCCAGCAGCCAAGATCGGGGAGGGCCCGGCTACACCTTC. Translated: CASSQDRGGPGYTF.

Details on this clone: The same CDR3 can be traced to other DNA sequences in this sample. The chain is built from TRBV28 and TRBJ1-2, with no clear D. The germline CDR1 and CDR2 sequences are MDHEN and SYDVKM. The CDR3 is 14 residues long. V lost 5 bases and J 0 bases, leaving 10 bases between the germline ends. In nucleotides, the CDR3 is TGTGCCAGCAGTACCACCGGGGCTAACTATGGCTACACCTTC. Its protein product is CASSTTGANYGYTF.

CDR3 nucleotide sequence: TGTGCCAGTAGGCGGGACAGGATGAACACTGAAGCTTTCTTT. Translation gives CASRRDRMNTEAFF. The V and J genes are TRBV19 and TRBJ1-1, with TRBD1 matching 8 bases. Germline-derived CDR1 and CDR2 are LNHDA and SQIVND (reference sequence). The CDR3 totals 14 residues. V lost 6 bases to trimming and J lost 0 bases; unmatched junction nucleotides: 3. The variable domain in full, with the rest retrieved from reference TRBV19 and TRBJ1-1, is DGGITQSPKYLFRKEGQNVTLSCEQNLNHDAMYWYRQDPGQGLRLIYYSQIVNDFQKGDIAEGYSVSREKKESFPLTVTSAQKNPTAFYLCASRRDRMNTEAFFGQGTRLTVV.

This clone was counted once. V usage is TRBV1 and J usage is TRBJ2-3; the listed D gene, TRBD2, was not tested against the DNA. TRBV1 is designated a pseudogene. There are 16 residues in the CDR3. CDR3 bases: TGCACCAGCAGCCGACTAGCGGGAGGGCCAGGGGATACGCAGTATTTT. Translated, it gives CTSSRLAGGPGDTQYF.

DNA of the CDR3: TGTGCCAGCAGTCGGGACTCTGGAAACACCATATATTTT. Its protein product is CASSRDSGNTIYF. The V call is TRBV6-5, the J call TRBJ1-3; unclear D gene. V was pared by 5 bases and J by 0 bases, with 5 bases between. CDR1 is MNHEY and CDR2 is SVGAGI in the germline V gene. This CDR3 is built from 13 residues.

The chain is built from TRBV7-3 and TRBJ1-5; D is uncertain. V lost 10 bases to trimming and J lost 0 bases, with 10 bases between them. The CDR3 runs 13 residues. CDR1 and CDR2 from the germline V gene are SGHTA and FQGTGA. As DNA, the CDR3 is TGTGCCACGAGTTTGAATAGCAATCAGCCCCAGCATTTT. Its protein is CATSLNSNQPQHF.

The chain couples TRBV18 to TRBJ2-4; no definite D call. The CDR3 extends over 17 amino acids. The V end was cut by 3 bases, the J end by 1 base, with 16 bases between. Germline values: CDR1 KGHSH, CDR2 LQKENI. CDR3 coding DNA: TGTGCCAGCTCACCCCGCGCAGGCCCGGTGGCCAAAAACATTCAGTACTTC. It codes for CASSPRAGPVAKNIQYF.

Concerning this clone: Other DNA sequences in the sample encode the same CDR3. The chain employs TRBV5-4 and TRBJ1-1; tentative D call: TRBD1 (5 bases). Germline lookup yields CDR1 SGHNT and CDR2 YYREEE (reference sequence). This CDR3 is built from 13 residues. Between the trimmed V and J ends, which lost 1 base and 5 bases, there was a span of 9 bases. The CDR3 loop is CASSLSRDTEAFF. In DNA form, the CDR3 reads TGTGCCAGCAGCTTGAGCAGGGATACTGAAGCTTTCTTT.

CDR3 loop: CASRSQGPGELFF. The CDR3 nucleotides are TGTGCCAGTCGAAGTCAGGGGCCCGGGGAGCTGTTTTTT. The chain employs TRBV19 and TRBJ2-2; D perhaps matches TRBD1 (6 bases). The CDR3 is 13 amino acids. Trimming left V 8 bases short and J 6 bases short, with 13 bases between. Germline V gives CDR1 LNHDA, CDR2 SQIVND (reference sequence).

CDR3 bases: TGTGCCAGCAGCCCCGACCCTAGAGGGGATACGCAGTATTTT. Translated, it gives CASSPDPRGDTQYF. This sequence joins TRBV7-8 and TRBJ2-3; perhaps TRBD2 as D (5 bases). CDR1 SGHVS and CDR2 FQNEAQ come from the germline V gene. The CDR3 has 14 amino acids. Trimming stripped 5 bases from V and 6 bases from J, with 15 bases between.

The chain recombines TRBV7-3 with TRBJ2-7; D might be TRBD2 (6 bases). CDR3 length: 15 amino acids. Germline CDR1 reads SGHTA; CDR2 reads FQGTGA. Deletions cut 1 base from V and 4 bases from J, with 14 bases between. This CDR3 reads CASSLMGGALYEQYF. In nucleotides, the CDR3 is TGTGCCAGCAGCTTAATGGGGGGAGCTTTGTACGAGCAGTACTTC.

This chain links TRBV6-5 with TRBJ1-1; D is possibly TRBD1 (5 bases). V was shortened by 2 bases and J by 2 bases, with 9 bases between the two germline ends. CDR3 length: 14 amino acids. Germline V CDR1 and CDR2: MNHEY, SVGAGI. The CDR3 protein is CASSYGGANTEAFF. The DNA of the CDR3 is TGTGCCAGCAGTTACGGCGGGGCTAACACTGAAGCTTTCTTT.

The genes are TRBV6-5 and TRBJ2-7; TRBD2 aligns across 9 bases. CDR1 is MNHEY, CDR2 SVGAGI, per germline. This CDR3 region has 13 residues. The J segment lost 3 bases and the V segment lost 6 bases, leaving 3 bases of the junction unmatched. The CDR3 protein is CASSRSGSYEQYF. In DNA form, the CDR3 reads TGTGCCAGCAGCCGTAGCGGGAGCTACGAGCAGTACTTC.

This chain connects TRBV6-4 to TRBJ1-5; D is perhaps TRBD1 (6 bases). CDR1 is MRHNA and CDR2 is SNTAGT in the germline V gene. The length of the CDR3 is 13 residues. V was clipped by 3 bases and J by 5 bases, with 8 bases between them. CDR3 region: CASSEGAHQPQHF. The CDR3 DNA sequence: TGTGCCAGCAGTGAGGGGGCGCATCAGCCCCAGCATTTT.

This clone was seen a single time. The rearrangement joins TRBV28 to TRBJ1-2, with 8 bases fitting TRBD1. Germline assignment: CDR1 MDHEN and CDR2 SYDVKM. The CDR3 consists of 14 residues. After removal of 6 bases from V and 2 bases from J, the junction contained 5 bases not matched to a gene. CDR3 nucleotides: TGTGCCAGCAGAGACAGGGGACCAAACTATGGCTACACCTTC. It specifies CASRDRGPNYGYTF.

The chain joins TRBV6-5 to TRBJ1-2, with D unresolved. The CDR3 runs to 12 residues. CDR1 MNHEY and CDR2 SVGAGI come from the germline V gene. V dropped 1 base and J dropped 10 bases, with 10 bases sitting between them. In DNA form, the CDR3 reads TGTGCCAGCAGTTACTTGGGCACCATCTACACCTTC. It codes for CASSYLGTIYTF.

V and J are TRBV5-1 and TRBJ2-1; maybe TRBD1 (7 bases). CDR3 size: 16 residues. The V end lost 4 bases, the J end lost 3 bases, and 17 bases lay between the germline ends. Germline V gives CDR1 SGHRS, CDR2 YFSETQ. CDR3 nucleotides: TGCGCCAGCAGCCCCGGACAGGAGGGAAGCTACAATGAGCAGTTCTTC. This sequence encodes CASSPGQEGSYNEQFF.